Presented here are 30 T cell receptor beta chains from one specimen sequenced in a study of blood T cell repertoires in COVID-19. Method: immunoSEQ multiplex PCR; TCRdb's copy keeps in-frame clones and lacks some. In the table there are 500,000 or so clones, about nine tenths of which are singletons. Source material: PBMCs or T cells enriched from blood (not recorded which). These receptors all stem from a woman younger than 35 who had recovered from COVID-19.

CDR3 sequence (DNA): TGTGCCAGCAGTCTAGTTTCCGCGGACAGCTCCTACGAGCAGTACTTC. Its protein product is CASSLVSADSSYEQYF. The chain carries TRBV27 and TRBJ2-7; a possible D gene is TRBD1 (6 bases). The length of the CDR3 is 16 residues. Germline V gives CDR1 MNHEY, CDR2 SMNVEV (reference sequence). Trimming took 5 bases from V and 0 from J, leaving 17 bases between them.

Worth noting for this clone: This specimen includes other DNA sequences encoding the same CDR3. The chain carries TRBV5-8 and TRBJ2-7; 7 nucleotides align to TRBD1. This CDR3 spans 15 amino acids. The germline V gene has CDR1 SGHTS and CDR2 YDEGEE. V dropped 0 bases and J dropped 2; count of bases not matched to a gene: 5. The DNA for the CDR3 is TGTGCCAGCAGCTTGGCCGGGACAGTGACCTACGAGCAGTACTTC. Protein: CASSLAGTVTYEQYF.

CDR3 sequence reads: CASSSGTGGGNTQYF. CDR3 in DNA: TGTGCCAGCAGCTCCGGGACAGGGGGTGGGAATACGCAGTATTTT. The chain combines TRBV7-6 with TRBJ2-3; TRBD1 matches at 11 bases. Germline lookup yields CDR1 SGHVS and CDR2 FNYEAQ. V shed 4 bases, J shed 7 bases, and the junction held 7 bases outside the gene matches. This CDR3 has 15 residues.

The genes are TRBV29-1 and TRBJ1-3; D not certain. Trimming cost V 8 bases and J 0 bases, with 5 bases left between them. Germline lookup yields CDR1 SQVTM and CDR2 ANQGSEA. The CDR3 is made up of 11 amino acids. The CDR3 spells CSHISGNTIYF. CDR3 nucleotides: TGCAGCCACATCTCTGGAAACACCATATATTTT.

The chain has TRBV28 and TRBJ2-7, with TRBD1 identical over 10 bases. V lost 5 bases to trimming and J lost 2 bases; unmatched junction nucleotides: 3. The CDR3 has 14 amino acids. Germline CDR1 reads MDHEN; CDR2 reads SYDVKM. CDR3 nucleotides: TGTGCCAGCAGTGGACAGGGGGGAACCTACGAGCAGTACTTC. Its protein is CASSGQGGTYEQYF.

This chain uses TRBV6-1 with TRBJ2-3; 10 positions match TRBD1. The trim removed 1 base at V and 4 bases at J, leaving 2 bases unmatched. The CDR3 loop spans 15 amino acids. Germline V gene lookup returns CDR1 MNHNS and CDR2 SASEGT. CDR3 residues: CASSEGGTGADTQYF. CDR3 bases: TGTGCCAGCAGTGAAGGGGGGACAGGGGCAGATACGCAGTATTTT.

Details on this clone: It is unclear where the CDR3 begins or ends on the DNA, so no DNA is shown, and the CDR3 is as TCRdb lists it. The rearrangement joins TRBV29-1 to TRBJ1-2; TRBD1 is taken as the D call from the table, unchecked against the DNA. Germline V gene lookup returns CDR1 SQVTM and CDR2 ANQGSEA. Ends included, the CDR3 has 10 residues. CDR3 protein: CSVGTGTALF.

The chain links TRBV4-1 to TRBJ1-3; D unresolved. The CDR3 is 16 amino acids. Germline V lookup: CDR1 MGHRA, CDR2 YSYEKL. V gave up 2 bases and J gave up 4 bases, with 15 bases separating them. The CDR3 protein is CASSQWAPYIGNTIYF. The CDR3 DNA sequence: TGCGCCAGCAGCCAATGGGCCCCCTACATCGGAAACACCATATATTTT.

This chain links TRBV6-5 with TRBJ2-7, with TRBD2 as a possible D gene (5 bases). The CDR3 loop spans 13 amino acids. V dropped 6 bases and J dropped 3 bases, with 12 bases sitting between them. CDR1 MNHEY and CDR2 SVGAGI come from the germline V gene. CDR3 nucleotides: TGTGCCAGCAGCTACAGCGGAGACTACGAGCAGTACTTC. Protein sequence: CASSYSGDYEQYF.

This clone was counted only a few times. The CDR3 spells CASSQGGGDGYTF. In nucleotides, the CDR3 is TGTGCCAGCAGCCAAGGAGGGGGCGATGGCTACACCTTC. The rearrangement joins TRBV14 to TRBJ1-2, with TRBD1 identical over 7 bases. The CDR3 loop spans 13 amino acids. CDR1 and CDR2 (germline): SGHDN, FVKESK. J was trimmed by 6 bases and V by 1 base; bases with no gene match: 2.

The chain couples TRBV5-4 to TRBJ1-1, with D perhaps matching TRBD1 (6 bases). The CDR3 loop spans 15 amino acids. Trimming cost V 7 bases and J 1 base, with 17 bases left between them. Per the germline V gene, CDR1 is SGHNT and CDR2 is YYREEE (reference sequence). This chain's CDR3 is CASSPGGQKNTEAFF. The CDR3 nucleotides are TGTGCCAGCTCACCGGGGGGGCAGAAGAACACTGAAGCTTTCTTT.

The chain employs TRBV9 and TRBJ1-6, with D maybe TRBD1 (6 bases). V gave up 0 bases and J gave up 8 bases, with 12 bases separating them. CDR3 size: 15 residues. CDR1 and CDR2 from the germline V gene are SGDLS and YYNGEE. The CDR3 DNA is TGTGCCAGCAGCGTAGGCAGGGGATCGGATTCACCCCTCCACTTT. It is translated as CASSVGRGSDSPLHF. The complete variable domain, with remaining parts taken from reference TRBV9 and TRBJ1-6, reads DSGVTQTPKHLITATGQRVTLRCSPRSGDLSVYWYQQSLDQGLQFLIQYYNGEERAKGNILERFSAQQFPDLHSELNLSSLELGDSALYFCASSVGRGSDSPLHFGNGTRLTVT.

The chain uses TRBV5-1 and TRBJ2-5; TRBD2 agrees at 16 bases. The CDR3 has 16 amino acids. Losses at the gene ends were 4 bases for V and 5 bases for J; bases not matched to a gene: 5. The germline CDR1 and CDR2 sequences are SGHRS and YFSETQ. The CDR3 sequence: CASSTGTSGGAETQYF. For the CDR3, the DNA is TGCGCCAGCAGCACGGGGACTAGCGGGGGGGCCGAGACCCAGTACTTC.

The V call is TRBV5-1, the J call TRBJ2-7, with 8 positions matching TRBD1. The V gene end was trimmed by 1 base and the J gene end by 5 bases; junction bases not matched to a gene: 8. The CDR3 length is 15 residues. Germline CDR1 SGHRS, CDR2 YFSETQ. This CDR3 reads CASSLNSRGQDEQYF. The CDR3 nucleotides read TGCGCCAGCAGCTTGAATTCCAGGGGGCAGGACGAGCAGTACTTC.

A note on this clone: The sample carries other DNA sequences with the same CDR3. The chain uses TRBV5-1 and TRBJ2-3; D may be TRBD2 (6 bases). In germline, CDR1 is SGHRS, CDR2 YFSETQ. This CDR3 contains 15 residues. Trimming took off 2 bases at V and 0 bases at J, with 10 bases between the two ends. The CDR3 loop is CASSFSGVSTDTQYF. The CDR3 DNA is TGCGCCAGCAGCTTCTCGGGGGTTAGCACAGATACGCAGTATTTT.

The chain combines TRBV28 with TRBJ1-2, with 7 bases lining up with TRBD1. The CDR3 is 12 amino acids. Germline V gene sequence: CDR1 MDHEN, CDR2 SYDVKM. The V and J ends lost 11 bases and 3 bases, in that order; junction bases with no gene match: 6. The CDR3, as DNA: TGTGCCGTTCAAGACAGGGACTATGGCTACACCTTC. It is translated as CAVQDRDYGYTF.

The V gene is TRBV15, the J gene TRBJ2-3; 10 nucleotides align to TRBD2. In germline, CDR1 is LNHNV, CDR2 YYDKDF (reference sequence). V gave up 1 base and J gave up 1 base; unmatched junction bases: 2. This CDR3 comprises 16 residues. DNA of the CDR3: TGTGCCACCAGCAGAGGGCTAGCGGGGGGCACAGATACGCAGTATTTT. This encodes CATSRGLAGGTDTQYF.

This rearrangement joins TRBV5-1 to TRBJ2-5; TRBD2 aligns across 8 bases. The CDR3 spans 16 residues. Germline V gene sequence: CDR1 SGHRS, CDR2 YFSETQ. V was clipped by 0 bases and J by 5 bases; unmatched bases: 9. The CDR3 loop reads CASSLGPGGAGETQYF. The CDR3 DNA follows: TGCGCCAGCAGCTTGGGCCCCGGGGGGGCAGGTGAGACCCAGTACTTC.

The chain uses TRBV19 and TRBJ1-1; the match to TRBD1 covers 8 bases. Per germline, CDR1 LNHDA and CDR2 SQIVND (reference sequence). The V gene end was trimmed by 7 bases and the J gene end by 5 bases; junction bases not matched to a gene: 12. The CDR3 is 15 amino acids. CDR3 amino acids: CASTLGQGRGTEAFF. The CDR3 nucleotides read TGTGCCAGTACCCTAGGACAGGGAAGAGGGACTGAAGCTTTCTTT.

The rearrangement uses TRBV5-6 and TRBJ2-7; 10 positions agree with TRBD1. CDR1 is SGHDT, CDR2 YYEEEE, per germline. The V gene end was trimmed by 5 bases and the J gene end by 4 bases; junction bases not matched to a gene: 6. The CDR3 length is 14 residues. The DNA for the CDR3 is TGTGCCAGCAGTCCGGGACAGGGGCGGTACGAGCAGTACTTC. Encoded protein: CASSPGQGRYEQYF.

The chain uses TRBV7-9 and TRBJ2-5; 10 nucleotides agree with TRBD2. This CDR3 is 17 amino acids long. After removal of 0 bases from V and 4 bases from J, the junction contained 8 bases not matched to a gene. Germline assignment: CDR1 SEHNR and CDR2 FQNEAQ (reference sequence). The CDR3 is CASSLALVAGGGETQYF. Here the CDR3 DNA reads TGTGCCAGCAGCTTAGCGCTCGTAGCGGGGGGCGGAGAGACCCAGTACTTC.

V is TRBV9 and J is TRBJ2-5; the D is unclear. Trimming took off 2 bases at V and 5 bases at J, with 10 bases between the two ends. Germline lookup yields CDR1 SGDLS and CDR2 YYNGEE. The CDR3 is made up of 13 amino acids. The CDR3 region is CASSVGSLETQYF. As DNA, the CDR3 is TGTGCCAGCAGCGTGGGCAGTCTGGAGACCCAGTACTTC.

The chain joins TRBV19 to TRBJ2-1; 11 nucleotides match TRBD1. After removal of 4 bases from V and 7 bases from J, the junction contained 6 bases not matched to a gene. Per the germline V gene, CDR1 is LNHDA and CDR2 is SQIVND (reference sequence). There are 15 residues in the CDR3. CDR3 nucleotides: TGTGCCAGTAGTACAGGACAGGGGGCTAGGAATGAGCAGTTCTTC. It encodes CASSTGQGARNEQFF.

CDR3 in DNA: TGTGCCAGCAGTTACAGGGAGATTTCACCCCTCCACTTT. This sequence encodes CASSYREISPLHF. The J gene is TRBJ1-6, the V gene TRBV6-6, with D hard to call. This CDR3 has 13 residues. V was pared by 2 bases and J by 9 bases, with 8 bases between. CDR1 and CDR2 from the germline V gene are MNHNY and SVGAGI (reference sequence).

This clone has just a few counts. The rearrangement links TRBV5-6 to TRBJ1-1, with D unclear. V was shortened by 0 bases and J by 4 bases, with 10 bases between the two germline ends. CDR1 SGHDT and CDR2 YYEEEE come from the germline V gene. This CDR3 has 14 residues. CDR3 sequence reads: CASSLADPGTEAFF. In nucleotides, the CDR3 is TGTGCCAGCAGCTTGGCAGACCCGGGCACTGAAGCTTTCTTT.

The rearrangement joins TRBV11-2 to TRBJ2-7, with 8 bases identical to TRBD1. The CDR3 covers 17 residues. Per germline, CDR1 SGHAT and CDR2 FQNNGV. J was trimmed by 5 bases and V by 4 bases; bases with no gene match: 16. Written as DNA, the CDR3 is TGTGCCAGCAGCTACAACCTCCTGACAGGGGAGGAGGACGAGCAGTACTTC. This translates into CASSYNLLTGEEDEQYF. Combining the CDR3 with reference TRBV11-2 and TRBJ2-7 gives the whole variable domain EAGVAQSPRYKIIEKRQSVAFWCNPISGHATLYWYQQILGQGPKLLIQFQNNGVVDDSQLPKDRFSAERLKGVDSTLKIQPAKLEDSAVYLCASSYNLLTGEEDEQYFGPGTRLTVT.

This chain joins TRBV30 and TRBJ1-2; D unclear. This CDR3 has 13 residues. CDR1 is GTSNPN and CDR2 is SVGIG in the germline V gene (reference sequence). Trimming left V 6 bases short and J 4 bases short, with 15 bases between. The CDR3 protein is CACWVLGSYGYTF. Written as DNA, the CDR3 is TGTGCCTGTTGGGTCTTGGGCTCCTATGGCTACACCTTC.

The chain links TRBV27 to TRBJ2-7; D not resolved. The CDR3 is 12 amino acids. V shed 9 bases and J shed 4 bases, with 13 bases lying between them. CDR1 is MNHEY and CDR2 is SMNVEV in the germline V gene (reference sequence). CDR3 protein: CASGLGRYEQYF. CDR3 DNA: TGTGCCAGTGGGTTGGGCAGGTACGAGCAGTACTTC.

This chain joins TRBV19 and TRBJ1-1; TRBD1 aligns across 9 bases. Trimming removed 7 bases from V and 4 bases from J; junction bases left unmatched: 10. The CDR3 runs to 15 residues. CDR1 LNHDA and CDR2 SQIVND come from the germline V gene (reference sequence). The CDR3 region is CASKGAQGASTEAFF. The CDR3 bases are TGTGCCAGTAAGGGGGCACAGGGGGCGAGCACTGAAGCTTTCTTT.

The chain has TRBV29-1 and TRBJ2-3; D unresolved. V gave up 3 bases and J gave up 2 bases, with 15 bases separating them. The germline V gene encodes CDR1 SQVTM and CDR2 ANQGSEA. The CDR3 totals 15 residues. In DNA, the CDR3 is TGCAGCGTTGAGCCAGGTCGTCCGAACACAGATACGCAGTATTTT. It specifies CSVEPGRPNTDTQYF.